Sequencing of this T cell receptor (beta chain) was carried out in a study of tumor and adjacent non-tumor tissue in lung cancer. Whole-study results and caveats: TCR diversity was significantly greater in tumor than normal lung tissue. Tumor repertoires had a smaller top 100 clone share than normal lung.

On this clonotype itself: The antigen remains undetermined. The junction departs from germline at one end; a sequencing error may be responsible.

The library came from three nested PCR rounds adapted from ARM-PCR protocols. Using its own MiXCR run on the multiplex PCR reads, TCRdb lists one record per CDR3 protein. The sample has just over 200,000 distinct CDR3 sequences, 71% seen once. RNA was extracted from bulk tissue without any cell sorting. This CDR3 has 17 residues. CDR1 is DFQATT, CDR2 SNEGSKA, per germline (reference sequence). Sequenced material: lung tumor tissue. This clonotype was sampled from a man between 60 and 70 years old with non-small cell lung cancer. The chain joins TRBV20-1 to TRBJ1-5; no definite D call. In nucleotides, the CDR3 is TGCAGTACTAGGGAGCTCGGCTCAGCGGGAGACAATCAGCCCCAGCATTTT. It is translated as CSTRELGSAGDNQPQHF.